This T cell receptor (beta chain) is drawn from a study of T-cell memory formation after mild COVID-19 (dated by TCRdb to the early 2020s). Study-level background: TCR sequence clusters from the two donors were found to be largely donor specific. Two young, previously healthy adult volunteers made up the cohort, one male and one female. T-cell clones expanding and contracting after mild COVID-19 in two donors were tracked by longitudinal TCRalpha and TCRbeta repertoire sequencing. The investigation overall reported the following: Balanced CD4/CD8 phenotypes were observed for clones contracting from day 15 to 85, whereas a bias towards CD4+ was observed for a second wave of clones expanding from day 15 to 37. The study covered only a couple of mild cases, and larger cohorts including severe cases with pre-infection samples were considered necessary. The second-wave clones that peaked on day 37 were not confirmed to be SARS-CoV-2 specific. Some responding clones were detected in pre-infection memory, suggesting pre-existing cross-reactive memory T cells joined the SARS-CoV-2 response. Contracting CD4+ clones were found mainly in CM and EM memory subsets, while CD8+ clones were enriched in EMRA.

This clonotype has at least ten counts. Its specific antigen is unknown. Within one base of it there is no much larger clone, and no base qualities were kept. Sequencing was performed on an Illumina NovaSeq 6000. TCRalpha and TCRbeta cDNA libraries were constructed by 5'RACE with constant-segment primers, with sample barcodes and unique molecular identifiers being introduced. Trizol reagent was used to extract RNA from every sample. Amplification of the libraries took two PCR steps, and the second step added a second sample barcode plus Illumina TruSeq adapters. Sequencing of the libraries was done on an Illumina NovaSeq, producing 2 x 150 bp paired-end reads. On the authors' methods: The reads were demultiplexed and collapsed into UMI-guided consensus sequences using migec v1.2.7. Using mixcr v2.1.11, UMI consensuses were aligned to TRA and TRB V and J templates and then assembled into clonotypes. A clonotype was counted as expanded or contracted only when both edgeR and NoisET called the clonotype significant, with the noise models trained on biological replicates. edgeR calls used a false discovery rate-adjusted p below 0.01 and a log2 fold-change threshold of 1. As an exploratory analysis of dynamics, max-normalized trajectories of the 1000 most abundant clonotypes were examined with PCA combined with hierarchical clustering. The CD4 or CD8 phenotype of responding clones was assigned using the separately sequenced CD4+ and CD8+ repertoires. TCRdb passed the public sequencing reads through fastp at Q25 and MiXCR, retaining productive beta sequences. Entries are consolidated by CDR3 protein sequence, retaining the most common genes and DNA. The V and J calls were not made by the authors but by TCRdb's processing. The sample table records about 560,000 distinct CDR3 sequences; 17% of these occur just once. The top ten constitute about 8.1% of the sample.

From a lookup of the germline V gene (reference sequence), CDR1 and CDR2 are MNHEY and SMNVEV. Trimming takes 3 bases off V and 5 bases off J; junction bases not matched to a gene: 7. The CDR3 sequence holds 14 residues, the cysteine and phenylalanine included. The kept DNA is CDR3 alone, 42 bases in frame from the first base. Ficoll-Paque density gradient centrifugation was the method used to isolate PBMCs. This TCR came from an adult woman who had mild COVID-19 (a few samples of this study predate the infection). The sample titles of this study are shuffled in the database, so cell type and time point are left out; the donor was told from shared clones. Recombination connected TRBV27 to TRBJ2-7; 7 bases in the middle match TRBD1. Source material: PBMCs or a T cell subset sorted from them (not recorded which). The CDR3: CASSLRQGSHEQYF. The nucleotide sequence reads as follows: TGTGCCAGCAGTTTGAGACAGGGTTCTCACGAGCAGTACTTC.